This TCR beta chain was found in a study of T-cell memory formation after mild COVID-19. Study-level background: Each donor largely had its own TCR clusters.

TCRdb itself ran the 5' RACE reads through MiXCR, one entry per CDR3 protein. Here the sample spans a few hundred thousand distinct CDR3 sequences, 20% to 25% being singletons. The study, taken as a whole, reports: Mainly CM and EM harbored the contracting CD4+ clones; mainly EMRA harbored the CD8+ ones.

In the case of this clonotype: Its matching antigen is unknown.

Sequencing was performed on PBMCs or a T cell subset sorted from them (not recorded which). This sequence originates from a man younger than 35 who had mild COVID-19 (a few samples of this study predate the infection). Cell type and time point are not known.

The CDR3 DNA is TGCAGCGTTGGGGGGGACAGGTTAACCTACGAGCAGTACTTC. It codes for CSVGGDRLTYEQYF. The V gene is TRBV29-1, the J gene TRBJ2-7, with TRBD1 matching 8 bases. Germline CDR1 SQVTM, CDR2 ANQGSEA. The V and J ends lost 4 bases and 2 bases, in that order; junction bases with no gene match: 7. CDR3 length equals 14 residues.